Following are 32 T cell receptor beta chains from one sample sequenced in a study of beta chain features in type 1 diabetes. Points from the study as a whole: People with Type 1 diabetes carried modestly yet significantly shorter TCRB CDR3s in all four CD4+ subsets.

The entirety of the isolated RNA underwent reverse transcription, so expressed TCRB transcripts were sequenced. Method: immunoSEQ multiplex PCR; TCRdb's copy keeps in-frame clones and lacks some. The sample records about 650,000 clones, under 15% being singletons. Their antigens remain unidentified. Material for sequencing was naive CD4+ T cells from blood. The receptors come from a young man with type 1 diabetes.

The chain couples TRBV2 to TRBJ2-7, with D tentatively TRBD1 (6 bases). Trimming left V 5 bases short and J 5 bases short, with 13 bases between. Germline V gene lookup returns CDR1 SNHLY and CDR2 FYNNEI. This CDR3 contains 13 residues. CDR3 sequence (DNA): TGTGCCAGCAGTCAACAGGGATTGAACGAGCAGTACTTC. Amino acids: CASSQQGLNEQYF.

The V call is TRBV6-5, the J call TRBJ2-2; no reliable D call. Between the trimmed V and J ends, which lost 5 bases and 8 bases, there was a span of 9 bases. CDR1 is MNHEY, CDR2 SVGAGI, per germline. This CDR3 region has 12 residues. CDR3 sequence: CASSRNLGELFF. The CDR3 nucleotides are TGTGCCAGCAGTCGTAATTTGGGGGAGCTGTTTTTT.

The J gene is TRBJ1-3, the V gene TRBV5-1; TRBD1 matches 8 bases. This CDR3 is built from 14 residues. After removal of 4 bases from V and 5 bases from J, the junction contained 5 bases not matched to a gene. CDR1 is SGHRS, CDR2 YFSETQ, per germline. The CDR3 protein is CASSIDRGRNTIYF. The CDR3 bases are TGCGCCAGCAGCATCGACAGGGGAAGAAACACCATATATTTT.

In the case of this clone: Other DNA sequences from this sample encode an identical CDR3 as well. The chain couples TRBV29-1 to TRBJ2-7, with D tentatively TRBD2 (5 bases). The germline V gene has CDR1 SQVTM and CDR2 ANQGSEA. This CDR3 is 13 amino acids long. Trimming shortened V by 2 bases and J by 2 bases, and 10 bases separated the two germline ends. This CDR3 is CSVERSGTYEQYF. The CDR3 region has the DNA TGCAGCGTTGAAAGGTCGGGGACCTACGAGCAGTACTTC.

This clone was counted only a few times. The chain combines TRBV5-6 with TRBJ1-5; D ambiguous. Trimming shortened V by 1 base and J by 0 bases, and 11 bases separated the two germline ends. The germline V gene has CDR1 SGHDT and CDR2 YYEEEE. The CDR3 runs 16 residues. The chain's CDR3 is CASSLLRADSNQPQHF. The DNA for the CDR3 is TGTGCCAGCAGCTTGTTGAGGGCCGATAGCAATCAGCCCCAGCATTTT.

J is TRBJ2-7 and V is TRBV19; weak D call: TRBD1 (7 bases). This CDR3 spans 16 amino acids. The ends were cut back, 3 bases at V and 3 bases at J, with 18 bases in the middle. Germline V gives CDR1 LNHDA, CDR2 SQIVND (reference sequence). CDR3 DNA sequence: TGTGCCAGTAGTATTGGAGGGACAGCTTTGGGCTACGAGCAGTACTTC. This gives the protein CASSIGGTALGYEQYF.

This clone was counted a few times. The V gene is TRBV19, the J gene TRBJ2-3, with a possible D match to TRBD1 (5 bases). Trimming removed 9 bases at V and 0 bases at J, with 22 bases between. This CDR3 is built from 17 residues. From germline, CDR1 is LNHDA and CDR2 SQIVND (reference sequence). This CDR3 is CASHRPPPRASTDTQYF. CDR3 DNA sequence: TGTGCCAGCCACCGCCCTCCCCCCAGGGCTAGCACAGATACGCAGTATTTT.

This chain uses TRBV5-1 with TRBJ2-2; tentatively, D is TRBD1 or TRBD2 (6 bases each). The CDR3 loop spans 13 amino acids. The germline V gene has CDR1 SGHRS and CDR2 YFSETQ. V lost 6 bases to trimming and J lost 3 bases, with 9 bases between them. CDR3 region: CASTGEDTGELFF. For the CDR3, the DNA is TGCGCCAGCACAGGGGAGGACACCGGGGAGCTGTTTTTT.

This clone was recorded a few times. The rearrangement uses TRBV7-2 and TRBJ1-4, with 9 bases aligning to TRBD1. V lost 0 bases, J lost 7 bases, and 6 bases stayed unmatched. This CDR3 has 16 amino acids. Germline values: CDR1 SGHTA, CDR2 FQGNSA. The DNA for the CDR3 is TGTGCCAGCAGCTTAGCTCGACAGGGGGTGGCTGAAAAACTGTTTTTT. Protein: CASSLARQGVAEKLFF.

Here the CDR3 reads CASSLRSKDRGWNTEAFF. As DNA, the CDR3 is TGTGCCAGCTCATTACGCTCGAAGGACAGGGGGTGGAACACTGAAGCTTTCTTT. J is TRBJ1-1 and V is TRBV18, with 10 bases matching TRBD1. Trimming took 5 bases from V and 1 from J; bases not matched to a gene: 13. The V gene's germline CDR1 is KGHSH and CDR2 LQKENI. CDR3 length equals 18 residues.

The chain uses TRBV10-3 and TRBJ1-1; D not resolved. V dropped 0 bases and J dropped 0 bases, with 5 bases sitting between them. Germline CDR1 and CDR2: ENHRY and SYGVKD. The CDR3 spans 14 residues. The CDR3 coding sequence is TGTGCCATCAGTGAGTCGAGTATGAACACTGAAGCTTTCTTT. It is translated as CAISESSMNTEAFF.

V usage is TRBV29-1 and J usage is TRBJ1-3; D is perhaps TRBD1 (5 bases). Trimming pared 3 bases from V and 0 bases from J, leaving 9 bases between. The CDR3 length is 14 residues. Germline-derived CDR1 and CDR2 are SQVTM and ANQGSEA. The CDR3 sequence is CSVDEGSSGNTIYF. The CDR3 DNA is TGCAGCGTTGACGAGGGGAGCTCTGGAAACACCATATATTTT.

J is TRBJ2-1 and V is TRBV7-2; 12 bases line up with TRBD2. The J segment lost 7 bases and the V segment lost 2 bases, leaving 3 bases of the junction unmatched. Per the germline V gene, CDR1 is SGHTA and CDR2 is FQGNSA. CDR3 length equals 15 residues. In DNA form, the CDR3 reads TGTGCCAGCAGCTTATCTAGCGGGGGGGCGAATGAGCAGTTCTTC. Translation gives CASSLSSGGANEQFF.

This CDR3 is CASSPVVGPEAFF. DNA of the CDR3: TGTGCCAGCTCACCAGTGGTAGGTCCTGAAGCTTTCTTT. The chain carries TRBV18 and TRBJ1-1; no reliable D call. Germline V CDR1 and CDR2: KGHSH, LQKENI. The ends were cut back, 2 bases at V and 6 bases at J, with 10 bases in the middle. There are 13 residues in the CDR3.

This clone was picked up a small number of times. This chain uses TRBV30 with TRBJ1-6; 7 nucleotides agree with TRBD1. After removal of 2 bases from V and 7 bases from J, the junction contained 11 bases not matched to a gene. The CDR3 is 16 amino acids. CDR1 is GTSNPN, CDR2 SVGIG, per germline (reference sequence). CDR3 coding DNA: TGTGCCTGGAGTTCCTTCAGGGGGATACCCAATTCACCCCTCCACTTT. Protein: CAWSSFRGIPNSPLHF. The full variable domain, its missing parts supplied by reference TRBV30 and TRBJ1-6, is SQTIHQWPATLVQPVGSPLSLECTVEGTSNPNLYWYRQAAGRGLQLLFYSVGIGQISSEVPQNLSASRPQDRQFILSSKKLLLSDSGFYLCAWSSFRGIPNSPLHFGNGTRLTVT.

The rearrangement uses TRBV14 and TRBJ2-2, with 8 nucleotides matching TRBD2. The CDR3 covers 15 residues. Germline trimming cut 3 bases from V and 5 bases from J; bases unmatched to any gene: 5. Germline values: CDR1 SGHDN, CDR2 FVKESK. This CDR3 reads CASSHGTSPTGELFF. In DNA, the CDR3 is TGTGCCAGCAGCCATGGGACTAGTCCGACCGGGGAGCTGTTTTTT.

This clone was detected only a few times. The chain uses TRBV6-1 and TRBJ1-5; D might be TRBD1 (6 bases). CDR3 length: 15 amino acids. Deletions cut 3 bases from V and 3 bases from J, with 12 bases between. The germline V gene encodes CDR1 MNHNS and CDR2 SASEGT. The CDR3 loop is CASSEGAGINQPQHF. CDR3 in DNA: TGTGCCAGCAGTGAGGGGGCGGGGATCAATCAGCCCCAGCATTTT.

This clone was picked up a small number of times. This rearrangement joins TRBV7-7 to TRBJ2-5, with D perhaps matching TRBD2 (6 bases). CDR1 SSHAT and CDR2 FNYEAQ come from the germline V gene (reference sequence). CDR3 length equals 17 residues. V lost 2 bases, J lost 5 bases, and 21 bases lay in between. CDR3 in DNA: TGTGCCAGCAGCTTACGCGGGCTTCAGGGTCGGGGGGAGACCCAGTACTTC. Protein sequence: CASSLRGLQGRGETQYF.

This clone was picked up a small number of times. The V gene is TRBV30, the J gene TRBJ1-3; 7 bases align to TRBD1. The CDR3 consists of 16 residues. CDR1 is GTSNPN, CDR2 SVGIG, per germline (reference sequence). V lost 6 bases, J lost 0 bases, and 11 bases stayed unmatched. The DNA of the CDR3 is TGTGCCTGCAGGAGGGACAGCCCTAGCTCTGGAAACACCATATATTTT. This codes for CACRRDSPSSGNTIYF.

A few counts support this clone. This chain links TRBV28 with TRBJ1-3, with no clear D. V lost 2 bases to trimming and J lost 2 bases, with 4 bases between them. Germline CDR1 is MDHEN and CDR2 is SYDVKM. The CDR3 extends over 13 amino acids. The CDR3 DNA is TGTGCCAGCAGTTTAGGAGCTGGAAACACCATATATTTT. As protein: CASSLGAGNTIYF.

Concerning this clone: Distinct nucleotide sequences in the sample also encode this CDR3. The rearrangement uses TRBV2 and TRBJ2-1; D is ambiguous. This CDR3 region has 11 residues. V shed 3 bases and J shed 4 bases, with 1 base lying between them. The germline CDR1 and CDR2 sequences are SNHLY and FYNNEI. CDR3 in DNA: TGTGCCAGCAGTGAGTACAATGAGCAGTTCTTC. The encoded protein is CASSEYNEQFF.

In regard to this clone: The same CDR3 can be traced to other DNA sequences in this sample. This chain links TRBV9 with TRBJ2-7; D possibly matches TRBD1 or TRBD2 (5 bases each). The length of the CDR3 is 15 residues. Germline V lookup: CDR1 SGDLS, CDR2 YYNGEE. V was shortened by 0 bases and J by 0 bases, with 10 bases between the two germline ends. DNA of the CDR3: TGTGCCAGCAGCGTAGGTTCAGGGAGCTCCTACGAGCAGTACTTC. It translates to CASSVGSGSSYEQYF.

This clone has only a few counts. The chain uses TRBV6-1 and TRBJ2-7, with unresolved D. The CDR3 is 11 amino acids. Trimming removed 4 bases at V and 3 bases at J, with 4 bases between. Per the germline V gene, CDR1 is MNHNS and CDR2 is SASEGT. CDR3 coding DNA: TGTGCCAGCAGTGCGGGCTACGAGCAGTACTTC. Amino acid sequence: CASSAGYEQYF.

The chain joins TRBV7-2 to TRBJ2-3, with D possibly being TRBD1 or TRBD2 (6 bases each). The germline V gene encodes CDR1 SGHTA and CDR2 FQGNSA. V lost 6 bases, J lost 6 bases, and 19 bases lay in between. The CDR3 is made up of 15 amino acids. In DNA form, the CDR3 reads TGTGCCAGCAGGGATCCGCGGGGCACAGGGGATACGCAGTATTTT. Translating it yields CASRDPRGTGDTQYF.

The DNA of the CDR3 is TGTGCCTGGACTAACAAACTAGCGGGGGGGAACAATGAGCAGTTCTTC. Translated, it gives CAWTNKLAGGNNEQFF. The J gene is TRBJ2-1, the V gene TRBV30; 13 bases map to TRBD2. The CDR3 runs 16 residues. V was clipped by 4 bases and J by 5 bases; unmatched bases: 8. Per germline, CDR1 GTSNPN and CDR2 SVGIG (reference sequence).

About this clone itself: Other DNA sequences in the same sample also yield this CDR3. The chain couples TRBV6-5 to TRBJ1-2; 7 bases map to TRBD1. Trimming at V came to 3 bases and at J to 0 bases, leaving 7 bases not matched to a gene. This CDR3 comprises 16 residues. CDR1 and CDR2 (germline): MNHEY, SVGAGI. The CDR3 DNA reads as TGTGCCAGCAGTTATTCCTACAGGGGCACTAACTATGGCTACACCTTC. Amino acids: CASSYSYRGTNYGYTF.

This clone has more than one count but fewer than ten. CDR3: CAWIRTGPGELFF. CDR3 coding DNA: TGTGCCTGGATTCGGACAGGCCCCGGGGAGCTGTTTTTT. V usage is TRBV30 and J usage is TRBJ2-2; 7 nucleotides match TRBD1. J was trimmed by 6 bases and V by 4 bases; bases with no gene match: 5. The V gene's germline CDR1 is GTSNPN and CDR2 SVGIG (reference sequence). CDR3 length: 13 amino acids.

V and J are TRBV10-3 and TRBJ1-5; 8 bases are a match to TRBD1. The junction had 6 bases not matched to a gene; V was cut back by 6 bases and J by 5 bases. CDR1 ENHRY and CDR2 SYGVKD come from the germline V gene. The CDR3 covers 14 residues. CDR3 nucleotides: TGTGCCATCAGCACCGCAGGGGGCTATCAGCCCCAGCATTTT. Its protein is CAISTAGGYQPQHF.

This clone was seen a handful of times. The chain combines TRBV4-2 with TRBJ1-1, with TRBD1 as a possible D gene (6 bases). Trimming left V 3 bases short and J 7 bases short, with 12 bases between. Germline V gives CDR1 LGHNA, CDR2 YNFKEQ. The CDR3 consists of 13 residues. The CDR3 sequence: CASSQGTRDEAFF. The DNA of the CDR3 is TGTGCCAGCAGCCAGGGGACACGAGATGAAGCTTTCTTT.

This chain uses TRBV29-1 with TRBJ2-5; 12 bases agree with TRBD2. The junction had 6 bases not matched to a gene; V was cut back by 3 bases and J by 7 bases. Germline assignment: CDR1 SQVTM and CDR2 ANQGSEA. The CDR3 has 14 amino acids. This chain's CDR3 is CSVDPSGGAGTQYF. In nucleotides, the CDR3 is TGCAGCGTTGACCCTAGCGGGGGGGCCGGGACCCAGTACTTC.

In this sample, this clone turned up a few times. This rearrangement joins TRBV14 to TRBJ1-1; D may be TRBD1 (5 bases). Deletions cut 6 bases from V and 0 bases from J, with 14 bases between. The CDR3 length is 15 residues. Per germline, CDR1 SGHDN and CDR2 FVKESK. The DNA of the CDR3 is TGTGCCAGCAGTCGGACATGGGCTATGAACACTGAAGCTTTCTTT. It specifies CASSRTWAMNTEAFF.

The CDR3 here is CASSLQQGTSTDTQYF. In DNA, the CDR3 is TGTGCCAGCAGCCTCCAACAGGGGACTAGCACAGATACGCAGTATTTT. The genes are TRBV7-6 and TRBJ2-3, with TRBD1 as a possible D gene (7 bases). Trimming cost V 5 bases and J 0 bases, with 15 bases left between them. This CDR3 contains 16 residues. Germline V gives CDR1 SGHVS, CDR2 FNYEAQ.